The 8 T cell receptor beta chains presented below share a single source sample, sequenced in a study of cytomegalovirus exposure and HLA in healthy donors. 60 Vbeta and 13 Jbeta primers were used in PCR. Using immunoSEQ multiplex PCR, the repertoire was profiled, and TCRdb retains in-frame clones only, with some absent. The sample includes 100,000 to 150,000 clones, 78% seen only once; the top ten take about 1.6%. The material sequenced was PBMCs. All receptors derive from a woman between 18 and 30 years old in good health and CMV-seronegative.

This clone has more than one count but fewer than ten. For the CDR3, the DNA is TGTGCCAGCAACCCTCTAGCGGAGCGCACAGATACGCAGTATTTT. It codes for CASNPLAERTDTQYF. The chain carries TRBV7-9 and TRBJ2-3, with 7 bases matching TRBD2. CDR3 length equals 15 residues. Trimming cost V 7 bases and J 1 base; bases outside gene matches: 8. Germline V gene lookup returns CDR1 SEHNR and CDR2 FQNEAQ (reference sequence).

V and J are TRBV4-1 and TRBJ2-3, with D possibly being TRBD2 (6 bases). The CDR3 is 16 amino acids. CDR1 is MGHRA and CDR2 is YSYEKL in the germline V gene. The germline V and J ends were trimmed by 0 bases and 4 bases, with 14 bases remaining between them. The CDR3 loop reads CASSQDTTRGADTQYF. CDR3 DNA sequence: TGCGCCAGCAGCCAAGATACGACTAGAGGTGCAGATACGCAGTATTTT.

The chain has TRBV9 and TRBJ1-1; tentatively, D is TRBD1 (6 bases). Germline loops: CDR1 SGDLS, CDR2 YYNGEE. V shed 4 bases and J shed 2 bases, with 15 bases lying between them. The CDR3 totals 15 residues. The CDR3 loop is CASSPWTAQNTEAFF. The CDR3 DNA reads as TGTGCCAGCAGCCCTTGGACAGCTCAAAACACTGAAGCTTTCTTT.

The V and J genes are TRBV7-8 and TRBJ2-1; tentative D call: TRBD1 (6 bases). Between the trimmed V and J ends, which lost 5 bases and 8 bases, there was a span of 13 bases. The CDR3 runs to 13 residues. Germline V gene lookup returns CDR1 SGHVS and CDR2 FQNEAQ. The CDR3 DNA follows: TGTGCCAGCAGCGGGGGACAATCCGATGAGCAGTTCTTC. Translated: CASSGGQSDEQFF.

The CDR3 DNA sequence: TGCACCAGCAGCCTTATAAACAGGGCTGGAAACACCATATATTTT. This codes for CTSSLINRAGNTIYF. V gene TRBV1 combines with J gene TRBJ1-3; the table assigns TRBD1, which was not confirmed against the DNA. TRBV1 is flagged as a pseudogene. The CDR3 sequence is 15 residues long.

The chain is built from TRBV28 and TRBJ1-5; D gene unclear. The CDR3 extends over 13 amino acids. V was trimmed by 5 bases and J by 3 bases, leaving 8 bases between them. In germline, CDR1 is MDHEN, CDR2 SYDVKM. CDR3 bases: TGTGCCAGCAGTGACAATTCCAATCAGCCCCAGCATTTT. This sequence encodes CASSDNSNQPQHF.

The chain carries TRBV2 and TRBJ1-1; 8 bases are shared with TRBD1. In germline, CDR1 is SNHLY, CDR2 FYNNEI. V trimming: 6 bases; J trimming: 5 bases; junction bases outside the gene matches: 2. This CDR3 comprises 12 residues. The CDR3 protein is CASRDRATEAFF. The CDR3 DNA reads TGTGCCAGCAGGGACAGGGCGACTGAAGCTTTCTTT.

In its sample, this clone was seen once. The chain carries TRBV4-2 and TRBJ1-2; D possibly corresponds to TRBD1 (5 bases). The V and J ends lost 4 bases and 6 bases respectively, with 9 bases between them. This CDR3 comprises 12 residues. The germline gives CDR1 LGHNA, CDR2 YNFKEQ. In DNA form, the CDR3 reads TGTGCCAGCAGCCGGACGACAGATGGCTACACCTTC. It codes for CASSRTTDGYTF.